This T cell receptor beta chain was identified in a study of T cells in Graves' hyperthyroidism and ophthalmopathy. Diagnostic decisions used clinical symptoms, serum thyroxine and TRAb, thyroid ultrasound and orbital computed tomography. The TCR beta CDR3 regions underwent amplification using RNA transcripts as the source. The primer set for the first-round RT-PCR of the TCR CDR3 was HTBI. TCRdb re-called the multiplex PCR reads with MiXCR, one entry per CDR3 protein. Among about 570,000 distinct CDR3 sequences, about 43% were seen once, and the ten largest hold 15% to 20%. Trimming took off 5 bases at V and 7 bases at J, with 14 bases between the two ends. Per germline, CDR1 SGHVS and CDR2 FQNEAQ. This CDR3 has 13 residues.

Sample: peripheral blood or thyroid tissue (not recorded which). V gene TRBV7-8 combines with J gene TRBJ1-1, with D perhaps matching TRBD1 (6 bases). The TCR was taken from an adult woman with Graves' disease, either hyperthyroidism or ophthalmopathy (not recorded which). The CDR3 protein is CASSNGTQGEAFF. The CDR3 nucleotides are TGTGCCAGCAGCAACGGGACACAAGGTGAAGCTTTCTTT.